These 15 T cell receptor beta chains share one sample of origin, sequenced in a study of HIV-infected children after antiretroviral therapy interruption (dated by TCRdb to the late 2010s). What this sample's treatment or condition label stands for: PENTA 11 planned treatment interruption arm or continuous ART arm. Libraries were constructed by 3' RACE. The sequencer listed for this sample is Illumina MiSeq. TCR libraries were generated from RNA by a 3' RACE protocol incorporating unique molecular identifiers so that PCR amplification bias could be corrected. Clones were called with MiXCR by TCRdb after fastp trimmed the public reads at Q25, and only in-frame beta chains were retained. Each entry is one CDR3 protein sequence, shown with its most common DNA and genes. For this sample there are 35,000 to 50,000 distinct CDR3 sequences; more than 6.5% appear just once. Roughly 0.87% of the sample is held by the ten biggest clonotypes.

Specimen: CD45RA+ CD4+ T cells from PBMCs, pooled from several time points, collected from a donor given antiretroviral therapy, either interrupted or continuous. Interpreted using the paper, the cell subset or site label stands for: naive CD4+ CD45RA+ CD45RO- T cells. The receptors shown here come from a pool of human donors with HIV.

This clonotype was detected many times. This chain connects TRBV6-6 to TRBJ2-3; 9 bases line up with TRBD2. V was clipped by 5 bases and J by 3 bases; unmatched bases: 6. The germline V gene encodes CDR1 MNHNY and CDR2 SVGAGI (reference sequence). The CDR3 length is 15 residues. The CDR3 sequence: CASSPSGRTTDTQYF. CDR3 DNA sequence: TGTGCCAGCAGTCCAAGCGGGAGGACGACAGATACGCAGTATTTT.

This clonotype has at least ten counts. The V and J genes are TRBV27 and TRBJ2-3; D uncertain. V lost 3 bases, J lost 4 bases, and 11 bases lay in between. The CDR3 runs to 14 residues. Germline values: CDR1 MNHEY, CDR2 SMNVEV (reference sequence). CDR3 region: CASSFHYRADTQYF. Here the CDR3 DNA reads TGTGCCAGCAGTTTTCACTACCGCGCAGATACGCAGTATTTT.

The gene calls are TRBV7-2 and TRBJ2-7, with a possible D match to TRBD1 (5 bases). This CDR3 is built from 12 residues. Germline V CDR1 and CDR2: SGHTA, FQGNSA. Trimming cost V 5 bases and J 9 bases, with 14 bases left between them. The CDR3 reads CASSLTPRVQYF. CDR3 sequence (DNA): TGTGCCAGCAGCCTAACCCCCAGGGTGCAGTACTTC.

The J gene is TRBJ2-7, the V gene TRBV11-2; D is undetermined. The V gene's germline CDR1 is SGHAT and CDR2 FQNNGV. This CDR3 has 13 amino acids. Trimming stripped 5 bases from V and 2 bases from J, with 10 bases between. DNA of the CDR3: TGTGCCAGCAGCGTCTCGGACCCCTACGAGCAGTACTTC. Protein product: CASSVSDPYEQYF.

This clonotype was counted at least ten times. The chain couples TRBV5-1 to TRBJ2-2; D not resolved. V was pared by 0 bases and J by 2 bases, with 5 bases between. The CDR3 is made up of 14 amino acids. Germline values: CDR1 SGHRS, CDR2 YFSETQ. The CDR3 protein is CASSLEGNTGELFF. DNA of the CDR3: TGCGCCAGCAGCTTGGAAGGCAACACCGGGGAGCTGTTTTTT.

This clonotype was counted many times. J is TRBJ2-2 and V is TRBV12-3 or TRBV12-4; maybe TRBD1 (5 bases). V was pared by 5 bases and J by 0 bases, with 13 bases between. This CDR3 spans 16 amino acids. The CDR3 sequence is CASSPILTANTGELFF. The CDR3 nucleotides read TGTGCCAGCAGTCCTATCCTGACAGCGAACACCGGGGAGCTGTTTTTT.

This clonotype was seen repeatedly, ten times or more. The CDR3 spells CASSKVGQPQHF. CDR3 nucleotides: TGTGCCAGCTCGAAGGTTGGTCAGCCCCAGCATTTT. This rearrangement joins TRBV3-1 to TRBJ1-5; D unresolved. Germline CDR1 is LGHDT and CDR2 is YNNKEL (reference sequence). V was shortened by 8 bases and J by 6 bases, with 11 bases between the two germline ends. CDR3 size: 12 residues.

This clonotype appeared many times. The chain is built from TRBV5-4 and TRBJ2-3, with D possibly being TRBD2 (5 bases). V lost 1 base to trimming and J lost 4 bases, with 16 bases between them. The V gene's germline CDR1 is SGHNT and CDR2 YYREEE (reference sequence). CDR3 size: 16 residues. CDR3 in amino acids: CASSLPRDPEADTQYF. The CDR3 region has the DNA TGTGCCAGCAGCTTGCCCCGGGATCCCGAAGCAGATACGCAGTATTTT.

Many counts were recorded for this clonotype. The chain uses TRBV28 and TRBJ2-6; no definite D call. Between the trimmed V and J ends, which lost 5 bases and 4 bases, there was a span of 9 bases. Germline CDR1 and CDR2: MDHEN and SYDVKM. CDR3 length equals 14 residues. The CDR3 reads CASSGSWGANVLTF. CDR3 nucleotide sequence: TGTGCCAGCAGTGGCTCGTGGGGGGCCAACGTCCTGACTTTC.

This clonotype was observed once. V usage is TRBV2 and J usage is TRBJ1-1, with D possibly matching TRBD1 (6 bases). The CDR3 runs 13 residues. Germline V gene lookup returns CDR1 SNHLY and CDR2 FYNNEI. Trimming pared 6 bases from V and 2 bases from J, leaving 10 bases between. The CDR3, as DNA: TGTGCCAGCAGCGGACAGTCCAACACTGAAGCTTTCTTT. As protein: CASSGQSNTEAFF. Together with reference TRBV2 and TRBJ1-1, the CDR3 gives the full variable domain: EPEVTQTPSHQVTQMGQEVILRCVPISNHLYFYWYRQILGQKVEFLVSFYNNEISEKSEIFDDQFSVERPDGSNFTLKIRSTKLEDSAMYFCASSGQSNTEAFFGQGTRLTVV.

About this clonotype itself: The junction departs from germline at one end; a sequencing error may be responsible. The chain employs TRBV11-2 and TRBJ2-4; D is perhaps TRBD1 (5 bases). This CDR3 has 13 residues. Germline CDR1 SGHAT, CDR2 FQNNGV. CDR3 coding DNA: TGTGCCAGCACCTTAGCAGGGAAAAACATTCAGTACTTC. Translating gives CASTLAGKNIQYF.

The chain joins TRBV29-1 to TRBJ2-1, with 9 positions matching TRBD2. The CDR3 is made up of 17 amino acids. V lost 4 bases, J lost 6 bases, and 16 bases stayed unmatched. Germline lookup yields CDR1 SQVTM and CDR2 ANQGSEA. The CDR3 DNA sequence: TGCAGCGTTGCGGGACTGCAGACTAGCGGACTTTTCAATGAGCAGTTCTTC. This gives the protein CSVAGLQTSGLFNEQFF.

This clonotype has ten or more counts. J is TRBJ2-1 and V is TRBV19; TRBD1 agrees at 7 bases. The germline V gene encodes CDR1 LNHDA and CDR2 SQIVND (reference sequence). The V segment lost 5 bases and the J segment 4 bases; nucleotides outside the gene matches: 5. CDR3 length: 14 amino acids. In DNA, the CDR3 is TGTGCCAGTAGTCCCGGGACAGTATACAATGAGCAGTTCTTC. Translation gives CASSPGTVYNEQFF. The whole variable domain, remainder taken from reference TRBV19 and TRBJ2-1, is DGGITQSPKYLFRKEGQNVTLSCEQNLNHDAMYWYRQDPGQGLRLIYYSQIVNDFQKGDIAEGYSVSREKKESFPLTVTSAQKNPTAFYLCASSPGTVYNEQFFGPGTRLTVL.

The chain couples TRBV20-1 to TRBJ1-6; 7 bases are shared with TRBD1. Trimming cost V 6 bases and J 2 bases; bases outside gene matches: 7. The germline V gene has CDR1 DFQATT and CDR2 SNEGSKA (reference sequence). CDR3 size: 15 residues. CDR3 region: CSATDRTPYNSPLHF. CDR3 nucleotides: TGCAGTGCCACGGACAGGACTCCCTATAATTCACCCCTCCACTTT.

This sequence joins TRBV5-5 and TRBJ1-5; D uncertain. The CDR3 consists of 14 residues. The germline gives CDR1 SGHKS, CDR2 YYEKEE (reference sequence). V was trimmed by 8 bases and J by 0 bases, leaving 12 bases between them. CDR3 sequence: CASIPQNSNQPQHF. CDR3 nucleotide sequence: TGTGCCAGTATTCCCCAGAATAGCAATCAGCCCCAGCATTTT.